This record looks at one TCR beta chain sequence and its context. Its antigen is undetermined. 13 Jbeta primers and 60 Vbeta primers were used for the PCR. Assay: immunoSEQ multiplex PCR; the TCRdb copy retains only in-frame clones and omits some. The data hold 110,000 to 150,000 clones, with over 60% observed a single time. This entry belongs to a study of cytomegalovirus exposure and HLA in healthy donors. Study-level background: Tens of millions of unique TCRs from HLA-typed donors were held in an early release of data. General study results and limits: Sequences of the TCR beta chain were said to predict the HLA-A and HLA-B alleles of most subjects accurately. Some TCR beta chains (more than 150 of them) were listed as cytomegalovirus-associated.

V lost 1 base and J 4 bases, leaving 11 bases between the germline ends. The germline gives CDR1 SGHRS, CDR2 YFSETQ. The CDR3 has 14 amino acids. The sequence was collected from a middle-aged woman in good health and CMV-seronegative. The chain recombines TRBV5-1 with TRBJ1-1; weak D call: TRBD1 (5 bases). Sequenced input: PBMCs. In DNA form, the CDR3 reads TGCGCCAGCAGCTTGCGAGGGGAGGTCACTGAAGCTTTCTTT. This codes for CASSLRGEVTEAFF.